This entry lists 23 T cell receptor beta chains sequenced from one sample in a study of T cell responses to AZD1222 COVID-19 vaccine. This table comes from immunoSEQ multiplex PCR, and its TCRdb copy is limited to in-frame clones, with some not included. The sample shows more than 85,000 clones, about 95% of them seen only once. The source was peripheral blood, collected 28 days after the second AZD1222 dose. The receptors here all came from an adult who received the AZD1222 COVID-19 vaccine.

The chain has TRBV12-5 and TRBJ1-3; D unresolved. CDR1 is LGHNT and CDR2 is FRNRAP in the germline V gene. With 3 bases removed from V and 3 bases from J, the gap between germline ends came to 9 bases. The CDR3 totals 14 residues. CDR3 DNA: TGTGCTAGTGGTTTAGGGCAGGATGGAAACACCATATATTTT. Its protein is CASGLGQDGNTIYF.

The chain joins TRBV9 to TRBJ2-7; weak D call: TRBD1 (5 bases). Germline V gene lookup returns CDR1 SGDLS and CDR2 YYNGEE. The CDR3 totals 12 residues. The germline V and J ends were trimmed by 3 bases and 2 bases, with 6 bases remaining between them. CDR3 residues: CASSGTPYEQYF. As DNA, the CDR3 is TGTGCCAGCAGCGGGACACCCTACGAGCAGTACTTC.

This clone was detected only once. V usage is TRBV6-5 and J usage is TRBJ2-2; TRBD1 matches at 9 bases. Germline CDR1 and CDR2: MNHEY and SVGAGI. The CDR3 extends over 16 amino acids. The V gene end was trimmed by 6 bases and the J gene end by 3 bases; junction bases not matched to a gene: 8. CDR3 nucleotides: TGTGCCAGCAGCTACCACGGGACAGGGCACACCGGGGAGCTGTTTTTT. This sequence encodes CASSYHGTGHTGELFF.

The genes are TRBV5-5 and TRBJ1-3; D is possibly TRBD1 (5 bases). Deletions cut 3 bases from V and 6 bases from J, with 7 bases between. The V gene's germline CDR1 is SGHKS and CDR2 YYEKEE (reference sequence). The CDR3 length is 12 residues. Written as DNA, the CDR3 is TGTGCCAGCAGCTGGGGGGTAAACACCATATATTTT. As protein: CASSWGVNTIYF. Full variable domain (rest looked up from reference TRBV5-5 and TRBJ1-3): DAGVTQSPTHLIKTRGQQVTLRCSPISGHKSVSWYQQVLGQGPQFIFQYYEKEERGRGNFPDRFSARQFPNYSSELNVNALLLGDSALYLCASSWGVNTIYFGEGSWLTVV.

The CDR3 nucleotides are TGTGCCAGCAGCCACCTACAGGGGCCACGGGAGACCCAGTACTTC. Protein sequence: CASSHLQGPRETQYF. This chain connects TRBV3-1 (or the pseudogene TRBV3-2) to TRBJ2-5; 7 bases line up with TRBD1. Germline V gene lookup returns CDR1 LGHDT and CDR2 YNNKEL (reference sequence). This CDR3 region has 15 residues. Germline trimming cut 3 bases from V and 5 bases from J; bases unmatched to any gene: 9.

This chain uses TRBV15 with TRBJ1-3, with 7 bases fitting TRBD1. With V trimmed by 6 bases and J by 2 bases, 10 bases remained unmatched. Per germline, CDR1 LNHNV and CDR2 YYDKDF (reference sequence). This CDR3 contains 16 residues. CDR3 loop: CATRLGKRGPGNTIYF. CDR3 coding DNA: TGTGCCACCAGGTTAGGAAAAAGGGGGCCTGGAAACACCATATATTTT.

The chain is built from TRBV7-9 and TRBJ1-2; TRBD1 aligns across 9 bases. This CDR3 has 14 residues. Germline loops: CDR1 SEHNR, CDR2 FQNEAQ (reference sequence). V shed 5 bases and J 9 bases; nucleotides not matched to a gene: 10. The CDR3 here is CASSPRTGVSRYTF. The CDR3 DNA is TGTGCCAGCAGCCCCCGGACAGGGGTGAGTCGCTACACCTTC.

This clone was seen once. The J gene is TRBJ1-2, the V gene TRBV3-1 (or the pseudogene TRBV3-2); D not resolved. Germline V gene sequence: CDR1 LGHDT, CDR2 YNNKEL (reference sequence). V was shortened by 4 bases and J by 0 bases, with 9 bases between the two germline ends. The CDR3 sequence is 14 residues long. CDR3 residues: CASSPNGANYGYTF. In DNA form, the CDR3 reads TGTGCCAGCAGCCCGAACGGAGCTAACTATGGCTACACCTTC.

This clone was counted once. This sequence joins TRBV3-1 (or the pseudogene TRBV3-2) and TRBJ2-5; 11 bases line up with TRBD2. The junction had 6 bases not matched to a gene; V was cut back by 4 bases and J by 5 bases. The CDR3 covers 15 residues. The V gene's germline CDR1 is LGHDT and CDR2 YNNKEL (reference sequence). Written as DNA, the CDR3 is TGTGCCAGCAGCCTCCTAGCGGGGGGCTTGGAGACCCAGTACTTC. It yields the protein CASSLLAGGLETQYF.

V and J are TRBV2 and TRBJ2-1; 8 bases match TRBD1. The germline gives CDR1 SNHLY, CDR2 FYNNEI. Trimming at V came to 5 bases and at J to 7 bases, leaving 10 bases not matched to a gene. The CDR3 runs to 15 residues. CDR3 in amino acids: CASSKKTGGGNEQFF. As DNA, the CDR3 is TGTGCCAGCAGTAAAAAAACAGGGGGTGGAAATGAGCAGTTCTTC.

This clone has just one count. V gene TRBV5-6 combines with J gene TRBJ1-5; D unresolved. There are 14 residues in the CDR3. From germline, CDR1 is SGHDT and CDR2 YYEEEE. V lost 1 base and J 2 bases, leaving 7 bases between the germline ends. The CDR3 protein is CASSLMQGNQPQHF. CDR3 coding DNA: TGTGCCAGCAGCTTGATGCAGGGCAATCAGCCCCAGCATTTT.

The genes are TRBV5-5 and TRBJ1-5; 8 bases are a match to TRBD1. The V gene end was trimmed by 5 bases and the J gene end by 6 bases; junction bases not matched to a gene: 7. This CDR3 comprises 14 residues. Germline lookup yields CDR1 SGHKS and CDR2 YYEKEE (reference sequence). The CDR3 DNA follows: TGTGCCAGCAGTCATGGACAGGGAGGTCAGCCCCAGCATTTT. This translates into CASSHGQGGQPQHF.

The CDR3 DNA reads as TGCAGCGTGTTGGGGTTGGACACTGAAGCTTTCTTT. Translating it yields CSVLGLDTEAFF. V and J are TRBV29-1 and TRBJ1-1; D is unclear. V lost 6 bases to trimming and J lost 3 bases, with 11 bases between them. Germline V CDR1 and CDR2: SQVTM, ANQGSEA. This CDR3 spans 12 amino acids.

The chain recombines TRBV19 with TRBJ2-3; perhaps TRBD2 as D (5 bases). V dropped 3 bases and J dropped 2 bases, with 12 bases sitting between them. The CDR3 consists of 15 residues. Germline CDR1 is LNHDA and CDR2 is SQIVND (reference sequence). CDR3 DNA sequence: TGTGCCAGTAGTATTGGTAGCGATAACACAGATACGCAGTATTTT. Protein: CASSIGSDNTDTQYF.

V is TRBV18 and J is TRBJ2-2; 8 nucleotides match TRBD1. The CDR3 is made up of 15 amino acids. Germline V CDR1 and CDR2: KGHSH, LQKENI. The ends lost 6 bases at V and 6 bases at J; junction bases unmatched: 9. CDR3: CASSPNRGSSGELFF. The CDR3 DNA follows: TGTGCCAGCTCCCCGAACAGGGGGTCGTCCGGGGAGCTGTTTTTT.

The CDR3 DNA is TGCGCCAGCAGCTACCACCTGGGGGGGGCGGGTAACACTGAAGCTTTCTTT. Translated: CASSYHLGGAGNTEAFF. The chain couples TRBV5-1 to TRBJ1-1; D possibly corresponds to TRBD1 (6 bases). The CDR3 is 17 residues long. CDR1 and CDR2 from the germline V gene are SGHRS and YFSETQ. V was cut by 3 bases and J by 2 bases, with 20 bases left in between. Combining the CDR3 with reference TRBV5-1 and TRBJ1-1 gives the whole variable domain KAGVTQTPRYLIKTRGQQVTLSCSPISGHRSVSWYQQTPGQGLQFLFEYFSETQRNKGNFPGRFSGRQFSNSRSEMNVSTLELGDSALYLCASSYHLGGAGNTEAFFGQGTRLTVV.

V gene TRBV5-1 combines with J gene TRBJ2-3; no definite D call. This CDR3 comprises 13 residues. Per germline, CDR1 SGHRS and CDR2 YFSETQ. V was cut by 2 bases and J by 7 bases, with 11 bases left in between. The CDR3 sequence is CASSFLALNTQYF. CDR3 DNA sequence: TGCGCCAGCAGCTTTTTAGCTCTGAATACGCAGTATTTT.

The chain combines TRBV6-1 with TRBJ1-6; D gene unclear. CDR1 and CDR2 (germline): MNHNS, SASEGT. Trimming took off 2 bases at V and 16 bases at J, with 15 bases between the two ends. The CDR3 sequence is 13 residues long. CDR3 nucleotides: TGTGCCAGCAGTGAACTGATCCCCGTTGCTCTCCACTTT. Residues: CASSELIPVALHF.

The chain carries TRBV5-1 and TRBJ2-1; TRBD2 matches at 9 bases. The CDR3 is made up of 14 amino acids. Germline CDR1 reads SGHRS; CDR2 reads YFSETQ. J was trimmed by 4 bases and V by 4 bases; bases with no gene match: 3. The CDR3 coding sequence is TGCGCCAGCAGCCGGACTAGCGCGTACAATGAGCAGTTCTTC. It yields the protein CASSRTSAYNEQFF.

The chain couples TRBV19 to TRBJ1-5; D possibly corresponds to TRBD1 (6 bases). With 6 bases removed from V and 1 base from J, the gap between germline ends came to 22 bases. The germline CDR1 and CDR2 sequences are LNHDA and SQIVND (reference sequence). This CDR3 region has 18 residues. CDR3 nucleotide sequence: TGTGCCAGTAGCCCTATACGGGGGCAGGGGATGAGCAATCAGCCCCAGCATTTT. Amino acids: CASSPIRGQGMSNQPQHF.

The chain couples TRBV6-5 to TRBJ1-1; a possible D gene is TRBD1 (5 bases). V shed 0 bases and J shed 10 bases, with 12 bases lying between them. This CDR3 is 13 amino acids long. Germline V gives CDR1 MNHEY, CDR2 SVGAGI. CDR3 DNA sequence: TGTGCCAGCAGTTACTCTCGGGGGGAAGGAGCTTTCTTT. Protein product: CASSYSRGEGAFF.

The chain employs TRBV5-1 and TRBJ1-2; D not certain. This CDR3 has 16 amino acids. In germline, CDR1 is SGHRS, CDR2 YFSETQ. V was trimmed by 6 bases and J by 2 bases, leaving 20 bases between them. The CDR3 here is CASNPTALTTNYGYTF. Here the CDR3 DNA reads TGCGCCAGCAACCCAACGGCGCTCACAACGAACTATGGCTACACCTTC. Full variable domain (missing parts from reference TRBV5-1 and TRBJ1-2): KAGVTQTPRYLIKTRGQQVTLSCSPISGHRSVSWYQQTPGQGLQFLFEYFSETQRNKGNFPGRFSGRQFSNSRSEMNVSTLELGDSALYLCASNPTALTTNYGYTFGSGTRLTVV.

This chain connects TRBV19 to TRBJ1-1; D is unclear. V gave up 3 bases and J gave up 1 base, with 12 bases separating them. The length of the CDR3 is 15 residues. The V gene's germline CDR1 is LNHDA and CDR2 SQIVND (reference sequence). The DNA of the CDR3 is TGTGCCAGTAGTATTCAGATCACCCCGAACACTGAAGCTTTCTTT. Its translation: CASSIQITPNTEAFF.